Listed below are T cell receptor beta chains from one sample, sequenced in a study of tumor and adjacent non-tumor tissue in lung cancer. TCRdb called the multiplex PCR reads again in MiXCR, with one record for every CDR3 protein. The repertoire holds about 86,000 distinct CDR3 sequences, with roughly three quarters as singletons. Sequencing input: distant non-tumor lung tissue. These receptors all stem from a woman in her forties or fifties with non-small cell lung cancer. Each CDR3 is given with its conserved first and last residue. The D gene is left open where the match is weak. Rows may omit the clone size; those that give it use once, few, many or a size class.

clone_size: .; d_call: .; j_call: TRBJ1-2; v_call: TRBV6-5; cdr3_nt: TGTGCCAGCAGTTACTCGAAAAGCAGACTAAACTATGGCTACACCTTC; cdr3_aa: CASSYSKSRLNYGYTF
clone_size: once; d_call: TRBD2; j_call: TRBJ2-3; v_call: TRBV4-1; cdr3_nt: TGCGCCAGCAGCCAAGACGCTAGCGGGTTGCCAGATACGCAGTATTTT; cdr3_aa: CASSQDASGLPDTQYF
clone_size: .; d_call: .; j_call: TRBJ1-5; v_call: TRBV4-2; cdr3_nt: TGTGCCAGCAGCCACCTCACTAGCAATCAACCCCAGCATTTT; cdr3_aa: CASSHLTSNQPQHF
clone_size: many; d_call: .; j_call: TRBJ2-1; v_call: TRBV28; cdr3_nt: TGTGCCAGCACTGGTAACGGCAATGAGCAGTTCTTC; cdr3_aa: CASTGNGNEQFF
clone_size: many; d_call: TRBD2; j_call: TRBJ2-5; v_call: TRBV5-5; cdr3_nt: TGTGCCAGCAGCTCCCCCATTAGTAGCGGGTACCAAGAGACCCAGTACTTC; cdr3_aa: CASSSPISSGYQETQYF
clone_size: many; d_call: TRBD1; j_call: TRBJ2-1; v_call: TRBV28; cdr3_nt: TGTGCCAGCAGTTTAGTGGGTCTGGGACAGCTCTACAATGAGCAGTTCTTC; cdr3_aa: CASSLVGLGQLYNEQFF
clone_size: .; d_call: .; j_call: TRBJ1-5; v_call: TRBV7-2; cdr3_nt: TGTGCCAGCAGCCTGGGGCAGGATCCGCCCCAGCATTTT; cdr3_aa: CASSLGQDPPQHF
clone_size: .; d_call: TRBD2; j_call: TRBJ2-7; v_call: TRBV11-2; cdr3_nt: TGTGCCAGCAGCCCCCGGACTAGCGGGAGGACCTTGGGGGAGCAGTACTTC; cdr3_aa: CASSPRTSGRTLGEQYF
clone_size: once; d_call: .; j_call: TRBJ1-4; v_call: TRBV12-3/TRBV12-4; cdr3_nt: TGTGCCAGCAGCCCCGACAGCACCTTGGAAAAACTGCTTTTT; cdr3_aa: CASSPDSTLEKLLF
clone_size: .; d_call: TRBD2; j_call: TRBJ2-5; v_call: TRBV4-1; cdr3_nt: TGCGCCAGCAGCCAAGTGGAGCGGGATGTGGAGGCTCAGTACTTC; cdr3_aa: CASSQVERDVEAQYF
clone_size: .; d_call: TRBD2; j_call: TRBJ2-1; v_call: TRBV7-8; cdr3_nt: TGTGCCAGCAGTTTTAGCGGGAGGCCCTACAATGAGCAGTTCTTC; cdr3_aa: CASSFSGRPYNEQFF
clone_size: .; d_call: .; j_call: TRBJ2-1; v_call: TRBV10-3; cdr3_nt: TGTGCCATCAGTGCCAGGACTGGCGGGATTAATGAGCAGTGCTTC; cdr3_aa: CAISARTGGINEQCF
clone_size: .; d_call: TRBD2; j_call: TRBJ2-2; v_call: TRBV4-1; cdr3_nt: TGCGCCAGCAGCCAGTACGAAGGACTAGTGGGATGGCCCGCGAACACCGGGGAGCTGTTTTTT; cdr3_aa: CASSQYEGLVGWPANTGELFF
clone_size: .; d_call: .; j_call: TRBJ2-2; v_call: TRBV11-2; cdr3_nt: TGTGCCAGCGGCTGGGATGTAGGGGGAGTGAACACCGGGAAACTGTTTTTT; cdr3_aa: CASGWDVGGVNTGKLFF
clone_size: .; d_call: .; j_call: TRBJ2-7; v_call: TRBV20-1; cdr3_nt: TGCAGTGCTAAGATGGTGACTAGTGTCTACGAGCAGTACTTC; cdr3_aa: CSAKMVTSVYEQYF
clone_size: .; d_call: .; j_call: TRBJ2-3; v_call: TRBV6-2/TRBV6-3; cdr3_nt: TGTGCCAGCAACTATAGCGGTGTCACAGATATGCAGTATTTT; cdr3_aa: CASNYSGVTDMQYF
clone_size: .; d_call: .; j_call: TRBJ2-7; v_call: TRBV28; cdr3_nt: TGTGCCAGCAGCTCCCCCGAGGGCAGTGGCTACGAGCAGTACTTC; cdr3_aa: CASSSPEGSGYEQYF
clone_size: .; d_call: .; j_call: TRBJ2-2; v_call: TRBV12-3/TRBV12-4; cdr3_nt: TGTGCCAGCCCAAGAGACAGTCGGAACACAGGGAAGCTGTTTTTT; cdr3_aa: CASPRDSRNTGKLFF
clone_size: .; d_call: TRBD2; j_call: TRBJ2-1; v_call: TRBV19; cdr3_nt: TGTGCCAGTAGTCCGGGACTAGCCTCAGATGAGCAGTTCTTC; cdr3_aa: CASSPGLASDEQFF
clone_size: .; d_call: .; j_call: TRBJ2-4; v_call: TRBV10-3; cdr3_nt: TGTGCCATCAGTGCTAACCCGGGAGACATTCGGTACTTC; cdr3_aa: CAISANPGDIRYF
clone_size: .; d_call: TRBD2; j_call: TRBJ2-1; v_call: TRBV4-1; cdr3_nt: TGCGCCAGCAGCCACCCGGAACTAGCGGGAGGTCCATTCAACAATGAGCAGTTCTTC; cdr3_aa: CASSHPELAGGPFNNEQFF
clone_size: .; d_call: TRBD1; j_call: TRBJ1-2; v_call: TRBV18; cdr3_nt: TGTGCAAGCTCACCACCGGGACAGGGGAATGACTATGGCTACTCCTTC; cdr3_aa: CASSPPGQGNDYGYSF
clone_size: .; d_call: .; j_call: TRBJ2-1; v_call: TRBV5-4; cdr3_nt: TGTGCCAACGGCTTGTGGTCGGCATACGAGCAGTTATTC; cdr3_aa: CANGLWSAYEQLF
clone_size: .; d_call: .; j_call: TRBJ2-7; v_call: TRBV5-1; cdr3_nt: TGCGCCAACAGCACAGGCAAGGAGCAGTACTTC; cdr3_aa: CANSTGKEQYF
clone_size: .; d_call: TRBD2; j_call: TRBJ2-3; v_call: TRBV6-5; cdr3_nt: TGTGCCAGCAGTTATTGGACTAGCGGGTGTGGTAATACGCAGTATTTT; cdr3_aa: CASSYWTSGCGNTQYF
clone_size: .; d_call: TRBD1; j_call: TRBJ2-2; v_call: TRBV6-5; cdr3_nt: TGTGCCAGCAGTTACTCAGGGACAGAGGGTTCCGGGGAGCTGTTTTTT; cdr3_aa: CASSYSGTEGSGELFF
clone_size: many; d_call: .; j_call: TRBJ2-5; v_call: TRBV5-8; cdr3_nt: TGTGCCAGCAGCTTGGTGGAGACCCAGTACTTC; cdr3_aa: CASSLVETQYF
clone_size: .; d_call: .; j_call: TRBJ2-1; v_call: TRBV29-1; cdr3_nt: TGCAGTGTAGCGCCGGACTATCGGAATGACCAGTTCTTC; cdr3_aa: CSVAPDYRNDQFF
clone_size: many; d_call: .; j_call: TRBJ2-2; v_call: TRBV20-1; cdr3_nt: TGCAGTGCTAGGAGGATTCAGGCCGGGGAGCTGTTTTTT; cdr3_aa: CSARRIQAGELFF
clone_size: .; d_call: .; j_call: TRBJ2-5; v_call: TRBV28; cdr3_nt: TGTGCCGACAGCCGGGGATCTCAAGAGAGCCAGTACTTC; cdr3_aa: CADSRGSQESQYF
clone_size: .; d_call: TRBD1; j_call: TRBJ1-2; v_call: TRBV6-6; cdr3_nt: TGTGCGAGCAGTTACTCGCGTCCGACAGGGGGTTATGGCTACATCTTC; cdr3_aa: CASSYSRPTGGYGYIF
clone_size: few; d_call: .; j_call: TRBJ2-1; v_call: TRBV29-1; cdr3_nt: TGTAGCGTTGAACTGTCCGGGAGCCCCTATAATGAGCAGTTCTTC; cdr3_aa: CSVELSGSPYNEQFF
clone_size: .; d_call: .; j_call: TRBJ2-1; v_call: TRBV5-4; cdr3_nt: TGTGCCCACAGCTTGGGAAACAATGAGCAGTTCTTC; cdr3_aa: CAHSLGNNEQFF
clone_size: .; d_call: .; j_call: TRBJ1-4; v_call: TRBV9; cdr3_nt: TGTGCCAGCAGCTTACAGGGCTTGCCTAATGAAAAACTGTTTTTT; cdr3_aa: CASSLQGLPNEKLFF
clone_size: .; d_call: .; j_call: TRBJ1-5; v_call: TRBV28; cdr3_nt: TGTGCCAGCTCCTCCAGGTGGGGTGGCAATCAGCCCCAGCATTTT; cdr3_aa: CASSSRWGGNQPQHF
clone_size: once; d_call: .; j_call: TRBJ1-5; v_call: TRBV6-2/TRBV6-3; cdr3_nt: TGTGTCAACAGCCTCCCCGCTTACATGTTCAGGAGCAATCAGCCCCAGCATTTT; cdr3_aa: CVNSLPAYMFRSNQPQHF
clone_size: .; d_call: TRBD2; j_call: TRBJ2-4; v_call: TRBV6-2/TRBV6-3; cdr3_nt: TGTACCAGCGGGAGAAACGTTGAGTACTTC; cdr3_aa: CTSGRNVEYF
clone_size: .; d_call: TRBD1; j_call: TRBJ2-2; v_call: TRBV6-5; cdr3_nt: TGTGCCATCAGTTACTCAGGGGGAGCTACAGGGGAGCTGTTTTTT; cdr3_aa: CAISYSGGATGELFF
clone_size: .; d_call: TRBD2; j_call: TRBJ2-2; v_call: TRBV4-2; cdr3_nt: TGTGCCAACAGCTTCTCCGGGACTAGAAACACCGGGGAGCCGTTTTTT; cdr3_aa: CANSFSGTRNTGEPFF
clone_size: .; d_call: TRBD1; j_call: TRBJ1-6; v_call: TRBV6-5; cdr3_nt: TGTGCCAGCAGCCAACCGGGACAGAGTAGTACACCCCCCCACTTT; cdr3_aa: CASSQPGQSSTPPHF
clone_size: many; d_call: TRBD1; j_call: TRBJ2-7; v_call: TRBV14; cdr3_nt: TGTGCCAGCAGTTTCGGGACAGGGATAACCTACGAGCAGTACTTC; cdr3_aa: CASSFGTGITYEQYF
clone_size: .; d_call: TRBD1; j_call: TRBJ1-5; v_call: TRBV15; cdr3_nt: TGTGCCACCAGCGGGGACAGGTATCAGCCCCAGCATTTT; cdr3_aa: CATSGDRYQPQHF
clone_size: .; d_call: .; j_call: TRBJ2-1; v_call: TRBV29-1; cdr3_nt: TGCAGCGTTGAAGATCTAGGCGGTTGGAGCTCCTACAATGGGCGGTTCTTC; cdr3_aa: CSVEDLGGWSSYNGRFF
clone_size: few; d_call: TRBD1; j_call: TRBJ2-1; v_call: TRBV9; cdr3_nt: TGTGCCAGCAGCAAATACGGGACAGGGGGCAGGAATGAGCAGTTCTTC; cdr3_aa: CASSKYGTGGRNEQFF